The clone carrying this T cell receptor beta chain was counted at least ten times. The target antigen is unknown. They built TCR cDNA with 5'RACE template switching, a step that put in a universal primer site and UMIs. Each CDR3 protein gets one entry after TCRdb re-called the 5' RACE reads with MiXCR. The data show over 300,000 distinct CDR3 sequences, around 4% seen once. This entry belongs to a study of T cells after yellow fever vaccination. Findings and limits, study-wide: Clones from primary vaccination mostly reappeared after the booster (over 95% CD4, approximately 86% CD8).

The V and J ends lost 6 bases and 7 bases respectively, with 9 bases between them. From germline, CDR1 is MRHNA and CDR2 SNTAGT. The CDR3 length is 12 residues. Material: PBMCs, obtained on the day of the yellow fever booster vaccination. V gene TRBV6-4 combines with J gene TRBJ1-4, with D possibly being TRBD1 (5 bases). This TCR was sampled from a man aged 18 to 35 who received the YFV17D yellow fever vaccine. CDR3 bases: TGTGCCAGCAGATGGGGGTTTGAAAAACTGTTTTTT. This gives the protein CASRWGFEKLFF.